The 25 T cell receptor beta chains below come from one sample, sequenced in a study of radiation and T cells in renal cell carcinoma. Method: immunoSEQ multiplex PCR; TCRdb's copy keeps in-frame clones and lacks some. This table has roughly 140,000 clones, about nine tenths appearing once. Noted time point: blood 2 weeks post-SBRT. The treatment is: 15 Gy SBRT to primary tumor, nephrectomy 4 weeks later. The input for sequencing was blood, taken from a patient whose treatment included radiotherapy and nephrectomy. The receptors here all came from a woman in her fifties or sixties with renal cell carcinoma.

The chain recombines TRBV7-9 with TRBJ1-6; weak D call: TRBD1 (5 bases). The V gene lost 6 bases and the J gene lost 7 bases, with 13 bases spanning the gap. Per the germline V gene, CDR1 is SEHNR and CDR2 is FQNEAQ (reference sequence). The CDR3 is made up of 14 amino acids. DNA of the CDR3: TGTGCCAGCAGGGGGACCGCCGGGAATTCACCCCTCCACTTT. Encoded protein: CASRGTAGNSPLHF.

CDR3: CASSEANSYAIYF. Written as DNA, the CDR3 is TGTGCCAGCAGTGAAGCTAATTCCTACGCCATATATTTT. The chain carries TRBV6-1 and TRBJ1-3; D not certain. The CDR3 is 13 amino acids. The germline V gene encodes CDR1 MNHNS and CDR2 SASEGT. V was shortened by 0 bases and J by 11 bases, with 11 bases between the two germline ends.

This clone showed up just a few times. This rearrangement joins TRBV6-6 to TRBJ2-3; weak D call: TRBD1 (5 bases). This CDR3 is built from 14 residues. V lost 6 bases, J lost 6 bases, and 16 bases lay in between. Germline-derived CDR1 and CDR2 are MNHNY and SVGAGI (reference sequence). The CDR3 sequence: CASSPGARADTQYF. The CDR3 region has the DNA TGTGCCAGCAGCCCTGGGGCCCGGGCGGATACGCAGTATTTT.

The chain is built from TRBV6-5 and TRBJ1-1, with TRBD1 as a possible D gene (5 bases). CDR1 is MNHEY, CDR2 SVGAGI, per germline. V lost 6 bases and J lost 1, with 15 bases in between. The CDR3 sequence is 15 residues long. For the CDR3, the DNA is TGTGCCAGCAGACCTGCTGAAGGGGCGAACACTGAAGCTTTCTTT. It encodes CASRPAEGANTEAFF.

This chain links TRBV6-5 with TRBJ1-6; D is possibly TRBD1 (6 bases). Germline assignment: CDR1 MNHEY and CDR2 SVGAGI. The CDR3 runs to 15 residues. V lost 2 bases and J lost 7, with 12 bases in between. CDR3 protein: CASSYNQGHNSPLHF. The CDR3 nucleotides read TGTGCCAGCAGTTACAATCAGGGGCACAATTCACCCCTCCACTTT.

The V call is TRBV9, the J call TRBJ2-1; 8 bases match TRBD2. The germline V gene has CDR1 SGDLS and CDR2 YYNGEE. The CDR3 covers 13 residues. J gave up 6 bases and V 2 bases, and 1 base lay outside the gene matches. DNA of the CDR3: TGTGCCAGCAGCGTGGGACTAGTCAATGAGCAGTTCTTC. Its protein product is CASSVGLVNEQFF.

This chain joins TRBV9 and TRBJ2-3, with D maybe TRBD1 (6 bases). There are 17 residues in the CDR3. The germline V gene encodes CDR1 SGDLS and CDR2 YYNGEE. Deletions cut 2 bases from V and 0 bases from J, with 16 bases between. CDR3 nucleotide sequence: TGTGCCAGCAGCGTGAACAGAAGAGGGGGAAGCACAGATACGCAGTATTTT. Its protein product is CASSVNRRGGSTDTQYF.

V usage is TRBV14 and J usage is TRBJ2-7, with D tentatively TRBD1 (5 bases). Germline V CDR1 and CDR2: SGHDN, FVKESK. With 4 bases removed from V and 2 bases from J, the gap between germline ends came to 15 bases. This CDR3 comprises 15 residues. In DNA form, the CDR3 reads TGTGCCAGCAGCCCCACAGACAGTCGAACCTACGAGCAGTACTTC. It yields the protein CASSPTDSRTYEQYF.

The CDR3 reads CASSLTVNTEAFF. DNA of the CDR3: TGTGCCAGTAGTTTAACAGTGAACACTGAAGCTTTCTTT. V gene TRBV19 combines with J gene TRBJ1-1; D is unclear. The V end lost 5 bases, the J end lost 0 bases, and 7 bases lay between the germline ends. The CDR3 is 13 amino acids. Germline V gives CDR1 LNHDA, CDR2 SQIVND (reference sequence).

As for this clone: The junction does not match germline at one end; this may be a read error. This chain uses TRBV6-5 with TRBJ1-4; maybe TRBD1 (5 bases). The CDR3 contains 14 residues. Germline-derived CDR1 and CDR2 are MNHEY and SVGAGI. This CDR3 reads CASSYGAAREFLIF. The CDR3 DNA reads TGTGCCAGCAGTTACGGGGCAGCCAGAGAATTCTTGATTTTT.

This clone was detected only once. The chain is built from TRBV6-1 and TRBJ1-5; possibly TRBD1 for D (5 bases). CDR1 is MNHNS, CDR2 SASEGT, per germline. This CDR3 is built from 14 residues. Trimming removed 0 bases at V and 5 bases at J, with 8 bases between. CDR3 nucleotide sequence: TGTGCCAGCAGTGAAGCGATGGGGGATCAGCCCCAGCATTTT. Protein: CASSEAMGDQPQHF.

The rearrangement uses TRBV7-3 and TRBJ1-1, with D possibly TRBD1 on 5 matching bases. CDR3 length: 16 amino acids. V shed 5 bases and J shed 0 bases, with 16 bases lying between them. Germline values: CDR1 SGHTA, CDR2 FQGTGA. The CDR3 reads CASSPDSLVMNTEAFF. The DNA of the CDR3 is TGTGCCAGCAGCCCAGACAGCCTAGTAATGAACACTGAAGCTTTCTTT.

The V and J genes are TRBV6-6 and TRBJ2-1; no clear D. This CDR3 is 12 amino acids long. Germline V gene lookup returns CDR1 MNHNY and CDR2 SVGAGI (reference sequence). V was clipped by 5 bases and J by 3 bases, with 5 bases between them. The CDR3 loop reads CASSNYYNEQFF. CDR3 in DNA: TGTGCCAGCAGTAACTACTACAATGAGCAGTTCTTC.

The chain uses TRBV4-1 and TRBJ2-3; possibly TRBD2 for D (5 bases). CDR3 length: 17 amino acids. Germline lookup yields CDR1 MGHRA and CDR2 YSYEKL. Trimming cost V 1 base and J 5 bases, with 19 bases left between them. The CDR3 nucleotides are TGCGCCAGCAGCCAAGGGGTATTGGACTCCGGCCTAGATACGCAGTATTTT. Translation gives CASSQGVLDSGLDTQYF.

This clone was counted once. The chain couples TRBV6-1 to TRBJ2-7; 7 bases map to TRBD2. V lost 0 bases to trimming and J lost 3 bases; unmatched junction nucleotides: 8. Germline assignment: CDR1 MNHNS and CDR2 SASEGT. The CDR3 is made up of 16 amino acids. Here the CDR3 DNA reads TGTGCCAGCAGTGAAGCGCTTACTAGCGTGATCTACGAGCAGTACTTC. Amino acids: CASSEALTSVIYEQYF.

This clone was picked up a small number of times. J is TRBJ1-4 and V is TRBV19; 10 bases are a match to TRBD1. The CDR3 contains 16 residues. CDR1 is LNHDA and CDR2 is SQIVND in the germline V gene (reference sequence). The V gene end was trimmed by 3 bases and the J gene end by 8 bases; junction bases not matched to a gene: 9. CDR3 in amino acids: CASSMGQGSSDEKLFF. DNA of the CDR3: TGTGCCAGTAGTATGGGACAGGGGAGTTCAGACGAAAAACTGTTTTTT.

This clone was seen only a few times. The V call is TRBV2, the J call TRBJ2-2, with 7 bases aligning to TRBD2. Germline V CDR1 and CDR2: SNHLY, FYNNEI. The CDR3 is 15 residues long. V lost 6 bases and J lost 0; bases outside the gene matches: 4. This chain's CDR3 is CASSTLASNTGELFF. In DNA form, the CDR3 reads TGTGCCAGCAGCACACTAGCGTCGAACACCGGGGAGCTGTTTTTT.

This clone was recorded only once. This chain joins TRBV7-2 and TRBJ2-7, with no clear D. V shed 1 base and J shed 6 bases, with 13 bases lying between them. This CDR3 spans 14 amino acids. The germline V gene has CDR1 SGHTA and CDR2 FQGNSA. DNA for the CDR3: TGTGCCAGCAGCTTAGAACCCACAGTTGGCGAGCAGTACTTC. This codes for CASSLEPTVGEQYF.

This chain connects TRBV6-1 to TRBJ1-5; D is unclear. CDR3 size: 12 residues. Germline V gene sequence: CDR1 MNHNS, CDR2 SASEGT. The V and J ends lost 7 bases and 1 base respectively, with 5 bases between them. The CDR3 here is CASTGSNQPQHF. The CDR3 DNA reads TGTGCCAGCACGGGGAGCAATCAGCCCCAGCATTTT.

V is TRBV5-1 and J is TRBJ2-1; TRBD2 matches 9 bases. The J segment lost 4 bases and the V segment lost 2 bases, leaving 4 bases of the junction unmatched. The CDR3 is made up of 15 amino acids. The V gene's germline CDR1 is SGHRS and CDR2 YFSETQ. The CDR3 is CASSFRLAEYNEQFF. DNA of the CDR3: TGCGCCAGCAGCTTTCGACTAGCGGAGTACAATGAGCAGTTCTTC.

The genes are TRBV6-1 and TRBJ1-5; D gene unclear. Germline CDR1 reads MNHNS; CDR2 reads SASEGT. Trimming took 8 bases from V and 3 from J, leaving 14 bases between them. The CDR3 spans 14 residues. CDR3 bases: TGTGCCAGCCGGGAGGTACAAGTCAATCAGCCCCAGCATTTT. Amino acid sequence: CASREVQVNQPQHF.

This chain links TRBV7-2 with TRBJ2-5, with a tentative D call TRBD2 (6 bases). In germline, CDR1 is SGHTA, CDR2 FQGNSA. Between the trimmed V and J ends, which lost 1 base and 3 bases, there was a span of 9 bases. The length of the CDR3 is 14 residues. The CDR3 DNA follows: TGTGCCAGCAGCTTAGTTTGGGGGGAAGAGACCCAGTACTTC. It is translated as CASSLVWGEETQYF. The full variable domain, completed using reference TRBV7-2 and TRBJ2-5, is GAGVSQSPSNKVTEKGKDVELRCDPISGHTALYWYRQSLGQGLEFLIYFQGNSAPDKSGLPSDRFSAERTGGSVSTLTIQRTQQEDSAVYLCASSLVWGEETQYFGPGTRLLVL.

The chain joins TRBV5-6 to TRBJ1-2; D unclear. V was cut by 0 bases and J by 8 bases, with 11 bases left in between. Germline V gives CDR1 SGHDT, CDR2 YYEEEE. The length of the CDR3 is 13 residues. The CDR3: CASSLDTRYGYTF. The CDR3 coding sequence is TGTGCCAGCAGCTTGGATACGCGTTACGGCTACACCTTC.

The J gene is TRBJ2-2, the V gene TRBV10-1; 7 nucleotides align to TRBD1. V trimming: 4 bases; J trimming: 0 bases; junction bases outside the gene matches: 11. Germline loops: CDR1 WNHNN, CDR2 SYGVQD (reference sequence). This CDR3 is 18 amino acids long. The CDR3 loop reads CASSGRGTDDANTGELFF. CDR3 DNA: TGCGCCAGCAGTGGAAGAGGGACAGACGACGCGAACACCGGGGAGCTGTTTTTT.

This clone was observed once. The V gene is TRBV5-1, the J gene TRBJ2-1; no reliable D call. There are 11 residues in the CDR3. V was shortened by 5 bases and J by 3 bases, with 3 bases between the two germline ends. Per germline, CDR1 SGHRS and CDR2 YFSETQ. Written as DNA, the CDR3 is TGCGCCAGCAGAGGCTACAATGAGCAGTTCTTC. Protein: CASRGYNEQFF. The full variable domain, with the rest looked up from reference TRBV5-1 and TRBJ2-1, is KAGVTQTPRYLIKTRGQQVTLSCSPISGHRSVSWYQQTPGQGLQFLFEYFSETQRNKGNFPGRFSGRQFSNSRSEMNVSTLELGDSALYLCASRGYNEQFFGPGTRLTVL.